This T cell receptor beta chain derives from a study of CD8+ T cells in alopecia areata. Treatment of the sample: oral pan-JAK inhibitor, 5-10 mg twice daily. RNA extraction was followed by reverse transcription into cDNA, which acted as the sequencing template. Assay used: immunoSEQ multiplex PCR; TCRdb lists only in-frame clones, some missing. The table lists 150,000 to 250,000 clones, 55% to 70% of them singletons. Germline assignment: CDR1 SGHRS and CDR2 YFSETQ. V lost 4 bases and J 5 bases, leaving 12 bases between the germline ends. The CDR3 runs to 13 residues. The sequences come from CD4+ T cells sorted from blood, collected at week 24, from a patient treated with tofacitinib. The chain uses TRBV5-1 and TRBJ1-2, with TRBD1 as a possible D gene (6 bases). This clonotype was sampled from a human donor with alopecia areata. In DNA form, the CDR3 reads TGCGCCAGCAGCCCGGACAGCACTTATGGCTACACCTTC. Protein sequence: CASSPDSTYGYTF.